Listed below are T cell receptor beta chains from one sample, sequenced in a study of blood T cell repertoires in COVID-19. Here immunoSEQ multiplex PCR was the method, and the copy in TCRdb shows in-frame clones only, minus some. The table shows roughly 100,000 clones, with approximately 90% occurring only once. The sample consisted of peripheral blood. These receptors were taken from a man between 50 and 59 years old in a cohort sampled during active COVID-19. Each CDR3 is given with its conserved first and last residue. D genes are given only for firm matches. Size is stated for part of the rows, as once, few or many counts, or as a class when the clone is expanded.

CASSLAPNEKLFF TGTGCCAGCAGCTTGGCTCCTAATGAAAAACTGTTTTTT TRBJ1-4 - TRBV5-5 -
CASRPGALEGSPLHF TGTGCCAGCAGGCCAGGGGCCCTTGAGGGTTCACCCCTCCACTTT TRBJ1-6 - TRBV27 once
CASTVGSGKAFF TGCGCCAGCACCGTCGGATCGGGGAAAGCTTTCTTT TRBJ1-1 - TRBV23-1 -
CASSLDGVAKNIQYF TGTGCCAGCAGCTTAGACGGGGTTGCCAAAAACATTCAGTACTTC TRBJ2-4 - TRBV7-8 -
CASSFQGSYEQYF TGTGCCAGCAGTTTCCAGGGGTCTTACGAGCAGTACTTC TRBJ2-7 - TRBV6-2/TRBV6-3 few
CASSLGLAAETQYF TGTGCCAGCAGCTTAGGACTAGCGGCGGAGACCCAGTACTTC TRBJ2-5 TRBD2 TRBV11-2 -
CASSLTRDLGGELFF TGTGCCAGCAGCTTAACCAGGGATCTAGGCGGGGAGCTGTTTTTT TRBJ2-2 - TRBV7-3 -
CASSRILGASNQPQHF TGTGCCAGCAGCCGAATATTGGGGGCTAGCAATCAGCCCCAGCATTTT TRBJ1-5 - TRBV7-8 -
CASSESTSGNIQYF TGCGCCAGCAGTGAGAGTACTAGCGGAAACATTCAGTACTTC TRBJ2-4 TRBD2 TRBV10-1 -
CASSPGSDPGELFF TGTGCCAGCAGCCCCGGGTCGGATCCCGGGGAGCTGTTTTTT TRBJ2-2 - TRBV11-2 -
CASSQSGGQGKTQYF TGTGCCAGCAGCCAATCTGGGGGACAGGGGAAGACCCAGTACTTC TRBJ2-5 TRBD1 TRBV16 -
CATSDSGQQGAGELFF TGTGCCACCAGTGATTCGGGACAACAAGGTGCCGGGGAGCTGTTTTTT TRBJ2-2 - TRBV24-1 -
CASSLAVSSVEQFF TGCGCCAGCAGCTTGGCCGTATCGAGCGTTGAGCAGTTCTTC TRBJ2-1 - TRBV5-1 few
CASSLAEEKAFF TGCGCCAGCAGCTTGGCCGAGGAGAAGGCTTTCTTT TRBJ1-1 - TRBV5-1 -
CASSQDLGGGDYEQYF TGCGCCAGCAGCCAAGATTTAGGGGGGGGCGACTACGAGCAGTACTTC TRBJ2-7 - TRBV4-3 -
CASSFGTYQETQYF TGCGCCAGCAGTTTCGGGACATACCAAGAGACCCAGTACTTC TRBJ2-5 - TRBV10-2 -
CASSILPRDSLNQPQHF TGTGCCAGTAGTATCCTCCCACGGGACAGCCTAAATCAGCCCCAGCATTTT TRBJ1-5 TRBD1 TRBV19 -
CASSVDRGQETQYF TGTGCCAGCAGCGTAGATAGGGGCCAAGAGACCCAGTACTTC TRBJ2-5 - TRBV9 -
CASSPGAKNIQYF TGTGCCAGCAGTCCGGGGGCCAAAAACATTCAGTACTTC TRBJ2-4 - TRBV6-5 once
CASSLGRGRGYTF TGTGCCAGCAGCTTGGGCAGGGGCAGGGGCTACACCTTC TRBJ1-2 - TRBV11-2 -
CASSRERAVGQPQHF TGTGCCAGCAGCCGCGAGAGGGCGGTGGGGCAGCCCCAGCATTTT TRBJ1-5 - TRBV5-5 -
CASSVGAGLDTQYF TGTGCCAGCAGCGTAGGGGCGGGGCTTGATACGCAGTATTTT TRBJ2-3 - TRBV9 -
CASSRRVMNTEAFF TGTGCCAGCAGCCGCAGGGTTATGAACACTGAAGCTTTCTTT TRBJ1-1 - TRBV5-4 -
CASSLRAGLTDTQYF TGTGCCAGCAGCTTACGTGCGGGACTCACAGATACGCAGTATTTT TRBJ2-3 - TRBV7-9 -
CASSSSGQSYGYTF TGTGCCAGCAGTTCAAGCGGACAGAGCTATGGCTACACCTTC TRBJ1-2 - TRBV6-5 -
CASNLEGLSPLHF TGTGCCAGCAACTTGGAGGGACTGTCACCCCTCCACTTT TRBJ1-6 - TRBV11-2 -
CASSLDLDSLYGYTF TGTGCCAGCAGTCTAGACCTAGACAGCCTATATGGCTACACCTTC TRBJ1-2 - TRBV6-5 -
CASSEALLAGGDYGYTF TGTGCTAGCAGTGAAGCGCTTCTGGCCGGAGGGGACTATGGCTACACCTTC TRBJ1-2 - TRBV6-1 -
CASSILRLGELFF TGTGCCAGTAGTATACTCCGTCTCGGGGAGCTGTTTTTT TRBJ2-2 - TRBV19 -
CASSPQGTGGNTEAFF TGTGCCAGCAGCCCCCAGGGTACAGGGGGGAACACTGAAGCTTTCTTT TRBJ1-1 TRBD1 TRBV5-4 -
CASRPGGPTDTQYF TGTGCCAGCAGACCCGGGGGGCCCACAGATACGCAGTATTTT TRBJ2-3 - TRBV28 -
CASRPKGAGGSEQFF TGTGCCAGTAGACCAAAAGGGGCAGGGGGCAGTGAGCAGTTCTTC TRBJ2-1 TRBD1 TRBV19 -
CASSIYTIGGPSRTAYGYTF TGTGCCAGTAGTATATATACCATCGGGGGGCCCTCCCGAACCGCATATGGCTACACCTTC TRBJ1-2 - TRBV19 -
CASSVGTGGSSGNTIYF TGTGCCAGCAGCGTAGGTACAGGGGGGAGCTCTGGAAACACCATATATTTT TRBJ1-3 TRBD1 TRBV9 -
CASSLAPRGGETQYF TGTGCCAGCAGCTTGGCCCCACGGGGTGGGGAGACCCAGTACTTC TRBJ2-5 - TRBV5-4 -
CASSEAPAGLGNTIYF TGTGCCAGCAGTGAAGCCCCGGCGGGGCTCGGAAACACCATATATTTT TRBJ1-3 - TRBV6-1 once
CASSLASGGTGELFF TGTGCCAGCAGCTTGGCTAGCGGGGGCACCGGGGAGCTGTTTTTT TRBJ2-2 TRBD2 TRBV7-6 -
CASSPGLAGADTQYF TGCGCCAGCAGCCCTGGACTAGCGGGGGCAGATACGCAGTATTTT TRBJ2-3 TRBD2 TRBV5-1 -
CASSSGQGSSGELFF TGCGCCAGCAGCTCAGGACAGGGTTCCTCCGGGGAGCTGTTTTTT TRBJ2-2 TRBD1 TRBV5-1 -
CASGVSRATEAFF TGTGCTAGTGGTGTATCCAGGGCCACTGAAGCTTTCTTT TRBJ1-1 - TRBV12-5 many
CATSDVGDQPQHF TGTGCCACCAGTGATGTGGGAGATCAGCCCCAGCATTTT TRBJ1-5 - TRBV24-1 few
CASSLATGMNTEAFF TGTGCCAGCTCACTTGCGACAGGAATGAACACTGAAGCTTTCTTT TRBJ1-1 - TRBV18 -
CSVRGGDSYNEQFF TGCAGCGTCCGGGGGGGCGACTCCTACAATGAGCAGTTCTTC TRBJ2-1 TRBD2 TRBV29-1 -
CASSLLPGRETQYF TGCGCCAGCAGCTTGCTGCCAGGGCGGGAGACCCAGTACTTC TRBJ2-5 - TRBV5-1 once
CASSLLPMGGTGRTEQFF TGTGCCAGCAGCCTACTACCGATGGGCGGGACAGGGAGGACCGAACAGTTCTTC TRBJ2-1 TRBD1 TRBV7-2 -
CAISGGAPDTQYF TGTGCCATCAGCGGGGGGGCCCCAGATACGCAGTATTTT TRBJ2-3 TRBD2 TRBV10-3 -
CASSYPSLAFSEQYF TGTGCCAGCAGTTACCCCTCGCTAGCATTCAGCGAGCAGTACTTC TRBJ2-7 - TRBV6-5 -
CASSSEVTGELFF TGCGCCAGCAGCTCCGAGGTGACCGGGGAGCTGTTTTTT TRBJ2-2 - TRBV5-1 -
CASGLKGGTTEAFF TGTGCTAGTGGTCTCAAAGGGGGTACCACTGAAGCTTTCTTT TRBJ1-1 - TRBV12-5 once
CATSSGTTGGSTETQYF TGTGCCACCAGCAGCGGGACGACAGGGGGTTCGACAGAGACCCAGTACTTC TRBJ2-5 TRBD1 TRBV15 -
CASSVPGQGMQDTQYF TGTGCCAGCAGTGTCCCGGGACAGGGAATGCAAGATACGCAGTATTTT TRBJ2-3 TRBD1 TRBV28 -
CASSIGLAGGLTGELFF TGTGCCAGTAGTATTGGCCTAGCGGGGGGACTCACCGGGGAGCTGTTTTTT TRBJ2-2 TRBD2 TRBV19 -
CASRKSRMNTEAFF TGTGCCAGCAGGAAGTCCAGGATGAACACTGAAGCTTTCTTT TRBJ1-1 - TRBV7-8 -
CASSPPYQGDQPQHF TGTGCCAGCTCACCACCTTACCAGGGGGATCAGCCCCAGCATTTT TRBJ1-5 TRBD1 TRBV18 -
CASSRGPRQGGHDGYTF TGCGCCAGCAGCCGGGGGCCCCGACAGGGGGGGCACGATGGCTACACCTTC TRBJ1-2 TRBD1 TRBV5-1 few
CSVERGHTDTQYF TGCAGCGTTGAACGGGGACACACAGATACGCAGTATTTT TRBJ2-3 - TRBV29-1 once
CASSPRGVGEKLFF TGTGCCAGCTCACCACGGGGGGTCGGCGAAAAACTGTTTTTT TRBJ1-4 - TRBV18 -
CATSRAQRGFQETQYF TGTGCCACCAGCAGAGCCCAGCGGGGTTTCCAAGAGACCCAGTACTTC TRBJ2-5 TRBD2 TRBV15 -
CATSPTEGGLGYTF TGTGCCACCAGCCCCACGGAGGGAGGGCTTGGCTACACCTTC TRBJ1-2 - TRBV24-1 -
CASSLAPSNQPQHF TGTGCCAGCAGTTTGGCACCGAGCAATCAGCCCCAGCATTTT TRBJ1-5 - TRBV28 -